Sequencing of this T cell receptor (beta chain) was carried out in a study of T-cell memory formation after mild COVID-19. Study conclusions and caveats: What remained unconfirmed was the SARS-CoV-2 specificity of second-wave clones peaking on day 37. Day 15 to 85 contracting clones showed balanced CD4/CD8; day 15 to 37 expanders favored CD4+. Memory from before infection featured some responding clones, which suggests cross-reactive memory joined.

There are 15 residues in the CDR3. CDR1 is DFQATT, CDR2 SNEGSKA, per germline (reference sequence). V trimming: 5 bases; J trimming: 7 bases; junction bases outside the gene matches: 8. This clonotype has at least ten counts. Its target is not known. TCRdb called the 5' RACE reads again in MiXCR, with one record for every CDR3 protein. In the table there are 60,000 to 65,000 distinct CDR3 sequences, 9% to 9.5% of which are singletons. The TCR comes from a man aged 18-30 years who had mild COVID-19 (a few samples of this study predate the infection). Cell type and time point are not known. Sequencing input: PBMCs or a T cell subset sorted from them (not recorded which). The V and J genes are TRBV20-1 and TRBJ2-3; TRBD2 matches 14 bases. CDR3 amino acids: CSAWTSGGSSYTQYF. In DNA, the CDR3 is TGCAGTGCTTGGACTAGCGGGGGGTCTTCGTATACGCAGTATTTT.